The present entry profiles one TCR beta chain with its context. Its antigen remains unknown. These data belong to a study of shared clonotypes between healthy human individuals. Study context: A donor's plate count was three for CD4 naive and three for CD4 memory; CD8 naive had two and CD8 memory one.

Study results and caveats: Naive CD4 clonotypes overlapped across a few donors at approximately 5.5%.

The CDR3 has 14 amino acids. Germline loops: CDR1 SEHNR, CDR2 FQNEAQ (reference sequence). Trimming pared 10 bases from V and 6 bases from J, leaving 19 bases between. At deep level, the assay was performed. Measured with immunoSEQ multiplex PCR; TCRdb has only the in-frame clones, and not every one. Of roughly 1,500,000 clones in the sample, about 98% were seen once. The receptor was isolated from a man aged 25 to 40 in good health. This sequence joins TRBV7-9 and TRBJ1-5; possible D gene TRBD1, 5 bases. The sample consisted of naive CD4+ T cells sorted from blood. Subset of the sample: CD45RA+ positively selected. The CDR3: CATGRRGVGQPQHF. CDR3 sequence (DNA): TGTGCCACCGGTCGTCGGGGGGTCGGTCAGCCCCAGCATTTT.